A selection of T cell receptor beta chains follows, all from one sample in a study of T cells after yellow fever vaccination. From the 5' RACE reads, TCRdb called clonotypes with MiXCR, one entry per CDR3 protein. The repertoire consists of 46,000 or so distinct CDR3 sequences, with around 6.4% occurring once and the leading ten covering about 9.4%. The input for sequencing was PBMCs, either bulk or a sorted T-cell subset (CD4+, CD8+, memory, or dextramer-sorted; not recorded which), taken 45 days after the yellow fever booster vaccination. These receptors came from a man younger than 45 who received the YFV17D yellow fever vaccine. Each CDR3 is given with its conserved first and last residue. D genes are given only for firm matches. Clone size appears in some rows only: once, few, many, or a class for an expanded clone.

d_call,v_call,cdr3_length,j_call,clone_size,cdr3_aa,cdr3_nt
NA,TRBV5-1,14,TRBJ1-2,many,CASSPPTSNYGYTF,TGCGCCAGCAGTCCGCCGACCTCTAACTATGGCTACACCTTC
TRBD1,TRBV5-1,13,TRBJ1-6,many,CASRGTDNSPLHF,TGCGCCAGCCGGGGGACAGACAATTCACCCCTCCACTTT
TRBD2,TRBV20-1,15,TRBJ2-1,few,CSARDGSRLAGEQFF,TGCAGTGCTAGAGATGGAAGCCGACTAGCGGGTGAGCAGTTCTTC
NA,TRBV6-2/TRBV6-3,15,TRBJ1-1,many,CASSYSSRVNTEAFF,TGTGCCAGCAGTTATTCAAGTCGTGTGAACACTGAAGCTTTCTTT
NA,TRBV4-3,14,TRBJ2-2,many,CASSGTGNTGELFF,TGCGCCAGCAGTGGGACGGGGAACACCGGGGAGCTGTTTTTT
TRBD2,TRBV15,17,TRBJ2-7,many,CATSRDRSSGGHYEQYF,TGTGCCACCAGCAGAGATAGGTCTAGCGGGGGTCACTACGAGCAGTACTTC
NA,TRBV7-2,14,TRBJ2-1,NA,CASSQGSKSNEQFF,TGTGCCAGCAGCCAGGGGTCAAAGAGCAATGAGCAGTTCTTC
NA,TRBV20-1,16,TRBJ2-1,NA,CSATQRAWASYNEQFF,TGCAGTGCTACCCAGCGGGCCTGGGCCTCCTACAATGAGCAGTTCTTC
NA,TRBV6-2/TRBV6-3,15,TRBJ2-2,many,CASKMGALDTGELFF,TGTGCCAGCAAAATGGGAGCCCTAGACACCGGGGAGCTGTTTTTT
NA,TRBV7-3,13,TRBJ2-7,many,CASSSGDYGEQYF,TGTGCCAGCAGCTCCGGGGATTATGGAGAGCAGTACTTC
NA,TRBV9,13,TRBJ2-3,many,CASSGRPTDTQYF,TGTGCCAGCAGCGGCCGTCCCACAGATACGCAGTATTTT
NA,TRBV29-1,13,TRBJ2-1,many,CSFRLVSYNEQFF,TGCAGCTTCCGACTCGTTTCCTACAATGAGCAGTTCTTC
NA,TRBV6-6,12,TRBJ1-2,many,CASSQTDYGYTF,TGTGCCAGCAGCCAGACAGACTATGGCTACACCTTC